Sequencing of this T cell receptor beta chain was carried out in a study of cytomegalovirus exposure and HLA in healthy donors. Study-level information: Clustering assigned 81% of the approximately 430 genotyped donors to the Caucasian-associated ancestry cluster. Broader study findings: Per a prior analysis, the majority of TCR beta V segments were productive roughly 90% or roughly 30% of the time. Most CMV-associated TCR beta chains appeared HLA-restricted in a later analysis. Later, an analysis found that common viral pathogens appeared to be linked with several of the most significant clusters.

Primers for the PCR totalled 60 Vbeta and 13 Jbeta. Libraries were prepared by immunoSEQ multiplex PCR; TCRdb keeps only in-frame clonotypes and omits some of them. The repertoire shows approximately 140,000 clones; the top ten hold roughly 2%. CDR1 is LNHNV, CDR2 YYDKDF, per germline (reference sequence). Trimming cost V 5 bases and J 5 bases; bases outside gene matches: 12. The CDR3 runs to 16 residues. As to this clone: Its specificity is not known. Other DNA sequences in the sample encode the same CDR3.

The TCR originated in a woman younger than 30 in good health and CMV-seronegative. This rearrangement joins TRBV15 to TRBJ2-5, with 9 bases fitting TRBD2. The sample consisted of PBMCs. The CDR3: CATSVGSGLAQETQYF. The CDR3 DNA is TGTGCCACCAGCGTAGGGTCCGGACTAGCGCAGGAGACCCAGTACTTC.